These 10 T cell receptor beta chains share one sample of origin, sequenced in a study of quantifying T cell responses using KT2 cells. The overall study: cDNA was made from DNase-treated RNA using alpha and beta constant primers.

Each cDNA got a UMI-containing oligo ligated at its 3' end. The first PCR ran approximately 4 cycles with an equimolar RC1.1 and RC1.2 beta primer mix. TCRdb reprocessed the UMI-ligation and nested PCR reads with MiXCR, giving one entry per CDR3 protein. There are fewer than 60,000 distinct CDR3 sequences in the sample; 9.5% to 13% occur only once, and less than 11% lies in the top ten. The sequencing input was PBMCs spiked with cells of the T cell clone KT2. The receptors come from a human donor.

The V call is TRBV20-1, the J call TRBJ1-3; possible D gene TRBD1, 6 bases. V was shortened by 2 bases and J by 8 bases, with 19 bases between the two germline ends. This CDR3 spans 15 amino acids. Germline V gives CDR1 DFQATT, CDR2 SNEGSKA (reference sequence). The CDR3 DNA reads as TGCAGTGCTAGACACCCCGGGACACCCGGGGACACCATATATTTT. This codes for CSARHPGTPGDTIYF.

This clonotype was seen ten or more times. The chain carries TRBV12-3 or TRBV12-4 and TRBJ1-6; D uncertain. Trimming cost V 8 bases and J 0 bases, with 5 bases left between them. This CDR3 region has 13 residues. In DNA form, the CDR3 reads TGTGCCAGCGGGAGCTCCTATAATTCACCCCTCCACTTT. This gives the protein CASGSSYNSPLHF.

This clonotype occurred once. V gene TRBV19 combines with J gene TRBJ2-3; D call uncertain. The ends were cut back, 2 bases at V and 1 base at J, with 7 bases in the middle. Germline CDR1 reads LNHDA; CDR2 reads SQIVND (reference sequence). The CDR3 extends over 14 amino acids. The CDR3 loop is CASSILPGTDTQYF. The CDR3 region has the DNA TGTGCCAGTAGTATACTCCCAGGCACAGATACGCAGTATTTT.

V gene TRBV27 combines with J gene TRBJ1-6; 10 bases are a match to TRBD1. The J segment lost 8 bases and the V segment lost 3 bases, leaving 4 bases of the junction unmatched. Germline V gene sequence: CDR1 MNHEY, CDR2 SMNVEV (reference sequence). This CDR3 spans 15 amino acids. CDR3 DNA sequence: TGTGCCAGCAGTTTGGCCGGGACAGGGGATTCACCCCTCCACTTT. It yields the protein CASSLAGTGDSPLHF.

This clonotype was detected a few times. The CDR3 DNA follows: TGTGCCAGCAGGCGGGAGGCTGAGCAGTTCTTC. It codes for CASRREAEQFF. The chain employs TRBV6-2 or TRBV6-3 and TRBJ2-1, with 8 positions matching TRBD2. Germline assignment: CDR1 MNHEY and CDR2 SVGEGT. The CDR3 extends over 11 amino acids. V lost 6 bases and J lost 9; bases outside the gene matches: 1.

The rearrangement links TRBV7-8 to TRBJ1-2; D remains unclear. The CDR3 totals 15 residues. Trimming removed 1 base from V and 0 bases from J, with 9 bases in between. Per germline, CDR1 SGHVS and CDR2 FQNEAQ. CDR3 nucleotide sequence: TGTGCCAGCAGCTTAGTGAGCAGCTCTAACTATGGCTACACCTTC. This sequence encodes CASSLVSSSNYGYTF.

This clonotype has ten or more counts. The chain uses TRBV3-1 and TRBJ2-3; D unclear. There are 13 residues in the CDR3. The V end was cut by 6 bases, the J end by 9 bases, with 16 bases between. Per the germline V gene, CDR1 is LGHDT and CDR2 is YNNKEL (reference sequence). The chain's CDR3 is CASSPDPRFTQYF. The CDR3 DNA reads TGTGCCAGCAGTCCCGATCCACGGTTCACGCAGTATTTT.

The rearrangement uses TRBV6-6 and TRBJ2-3; 7 bases are shared with TRBD2. CDR3 length: 14 residues. CDR1 and CDR2 from the germline V gene are MNHNY and SVGAGI (reference sequence). V dropped 6 bases and J dropped 4; count of bases not matched to a gene: 7. The CDR3 nucleotides are TGTGCCAGCAGGACACTGGGAGGGTCAGATACGCAGTATTTT. This sequence encodes CASRTLGGSDTQYF.

The rearrangement joins TRBV3-1 to TRBJ2-5, with a tentative D call TRBD1 (6 bases). V lost 5 bases and J 5 bases, leaving 18 bases between the germline ends. Germline V gene data show CDR1 as LGHDT and CDR2 as YNNKEL (reference sequence). This CDR3 comprises 15 residues. DNA for the CDR3: TGTGCCAGCAGCGCTGGACAGCGATTGGGGGAGACCCAGTACTTC. It is translated as CASSAGQRLGETQYF.

In this sample, this clonotype turned up many times. The chain couples TRBV28 to TRBJ2-3; 8 nucleotides agree with TRBD1. This CDR3 region has 17 residues. Germline assignment: CDR1 MDHEN and CDR2 SYDVKM. V shed 5 bases, J shed 2 bases, and the junction held 12 bases outside the gene matches. The CDR3 nucleotides read TGTGCCAGCAGTCCGGTACTTAAGCAGGGGGCCACAGATACGCAGTATTTT. Translating gives CASSPVLKQGATDTQYF.